Given below is one T cell receptor (beta chain) in context. Unique molecular identifiers tagged individual cDNA molecules. TCRdb re-called the 5' RACE reads with MiXCR, one entry per CDR3 protein. The sample yields roughly 57,000 distinct CDR3 sequences, around 12% seen once. This entry is derived from a study of early T cells in non-severe SARS-CoV-2 infection. The CDR3 totals 15 residues. The J segment lost 5 bases and the V segment lost 2 bases, leaving 2 bases of the junction unmatched. From germline, CDR1 is SGHTA and CDR2 FQGNSA. The chain carries TRBV7-2 and TRBJ2-3; 12 bases are a match to TRBD2. The origin of this receptor is an adult who was a healthcare worker with PCR-confirmed SARS-CoV-2 infection or an uninfected control (not recorded which). Sequenced material: whole blood. The CDR3 DNA reads as TGTGCCAGCAGCTTAACTAGCGGGGGGTTAGATACGCAGTATTTT. This gives the protein CASSLTSGGLDTQYF. The full variable domain, rest sourced from reference TRBV7-2 and TRBJ2-3, is GAGVSQSPSNKVTEKGKDVELRCDPISGHTALYWYRQSLGQGLEFLIYFQGNSAPDKSGLPSDRFSAERTGGSVSTLTIQRTQQEDSAVYLCASSLTSGGLDTQYFGPGTRLTVL.